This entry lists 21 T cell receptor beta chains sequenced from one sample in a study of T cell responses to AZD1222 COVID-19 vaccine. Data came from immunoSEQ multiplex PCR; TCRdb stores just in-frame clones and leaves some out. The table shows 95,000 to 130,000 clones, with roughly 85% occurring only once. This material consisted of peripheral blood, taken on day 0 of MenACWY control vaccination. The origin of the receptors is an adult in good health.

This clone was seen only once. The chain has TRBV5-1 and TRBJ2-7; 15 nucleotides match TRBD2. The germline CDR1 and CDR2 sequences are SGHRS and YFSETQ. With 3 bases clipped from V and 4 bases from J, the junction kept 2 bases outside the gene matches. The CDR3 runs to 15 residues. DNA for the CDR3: TGCGCCAGCAGCTCTGGACTAGCGGGGGGGTACGAGCAGTACTTC. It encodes CASSSGLAGGYEQYF.

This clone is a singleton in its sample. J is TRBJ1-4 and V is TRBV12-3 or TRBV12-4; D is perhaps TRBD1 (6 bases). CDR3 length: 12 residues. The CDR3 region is CATAGAAEKLFF. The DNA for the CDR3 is TGTGCGACAGCAGGGGCAGCCGAAAAACTGTTTTTT.

The CDR3 sequence is CASSLYRGNEKLFF. The DNA for the CDR3 is TGTGCCAGCTCACTCTACAGGGGGAACGAAAAACTGTTTTTT. This sequence joins TRBV18 and TRBJ1-4; 8 bases align to TRBD1. The CDR3 loop spans 14 amino acids. J gave up 8 bases and V 4 bases, and 6 bases lay outside the gene matches. In germline, CDR1 is KGHSH, CDR2 LQKENI.

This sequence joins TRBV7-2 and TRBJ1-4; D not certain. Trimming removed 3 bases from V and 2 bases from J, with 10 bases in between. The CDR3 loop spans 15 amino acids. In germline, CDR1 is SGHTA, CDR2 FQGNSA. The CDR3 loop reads CASSFSGRTNEKLFF. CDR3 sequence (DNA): TGTGCCAGCAGCTTCTCGGGTAGGACTAATGAAAAACTGTTTTTT.

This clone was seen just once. The CDR3 DNA reads TGTGCCAGCAGCTTCGACGGACAGGGGGAAGGCTACACCTTC. Its protein product is CASSFDGQGEGYTF. V usage is TRBV2 and J usage is TRBJ1-2; 10 nucleotides line up with TRBD1. Germline lookup yields CDR1 SNHLY and CDR2 FYNNEI. There are 14 residues in the CDR3. V was pared by 6 bases and J by 8 bases, with 9 bases of the junction left unmatched.

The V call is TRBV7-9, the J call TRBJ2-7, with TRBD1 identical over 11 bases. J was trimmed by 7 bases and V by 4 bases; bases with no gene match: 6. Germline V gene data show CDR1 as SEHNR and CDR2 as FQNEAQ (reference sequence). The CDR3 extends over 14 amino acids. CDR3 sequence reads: CASSSGTGGLEQYF. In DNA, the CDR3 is TGTGCCAGCAGCTCCGGGACAGGGGGTCTGGAGCAGTACTTC.

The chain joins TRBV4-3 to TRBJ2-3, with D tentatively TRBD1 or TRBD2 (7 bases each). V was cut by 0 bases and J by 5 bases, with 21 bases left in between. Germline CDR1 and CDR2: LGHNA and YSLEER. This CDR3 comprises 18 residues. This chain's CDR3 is CASSQETPQGGAIDTQYF. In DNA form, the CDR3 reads TGCGCCAGCAGCCAAGAGACCCCTCAGGGGGGGGCAATAGATACGCAGTATTTT.

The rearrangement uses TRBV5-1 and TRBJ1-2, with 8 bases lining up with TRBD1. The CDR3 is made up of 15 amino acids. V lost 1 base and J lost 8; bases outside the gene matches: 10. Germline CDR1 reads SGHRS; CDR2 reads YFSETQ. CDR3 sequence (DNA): TGCGCCAGCAGCTTGAGTGCAGGGGGCGAGGAAGGCTACACCTTC. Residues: CASSLSAGGEEGYTF.

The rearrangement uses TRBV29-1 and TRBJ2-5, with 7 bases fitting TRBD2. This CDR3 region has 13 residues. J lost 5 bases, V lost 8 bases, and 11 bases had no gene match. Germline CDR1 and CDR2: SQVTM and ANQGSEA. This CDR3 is CSFGRGSGETQYF. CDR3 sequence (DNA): TGCAGCTTTGGGAGGGGCTCAGGGGAGACCCAGTACTTC.

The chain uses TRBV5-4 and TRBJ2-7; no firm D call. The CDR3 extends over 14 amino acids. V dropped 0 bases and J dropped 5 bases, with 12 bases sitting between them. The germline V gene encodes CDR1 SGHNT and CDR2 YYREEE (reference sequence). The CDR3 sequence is CASSLARQSNEQYF. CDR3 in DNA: TGTGCCAGCAGCTTGGCCCGGCAAAGTAACGAGCAGTACTTC.

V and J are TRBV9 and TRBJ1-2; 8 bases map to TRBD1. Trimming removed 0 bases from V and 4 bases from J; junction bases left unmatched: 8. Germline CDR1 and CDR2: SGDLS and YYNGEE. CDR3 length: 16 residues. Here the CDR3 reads CASSVALVGQGYGYTF. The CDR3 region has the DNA TGTGCCAGCAGCGTAGCTTTAGTCGGACAGGGCTATGGCTACACCTTC.

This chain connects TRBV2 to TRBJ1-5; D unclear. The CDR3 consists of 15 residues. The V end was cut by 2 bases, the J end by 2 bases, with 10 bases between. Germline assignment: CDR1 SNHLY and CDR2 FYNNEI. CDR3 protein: CASSESWVGNQPQHF. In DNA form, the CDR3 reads TGTGCCAGCAGTGAATCGTGGGTGGGCAATCAGCCCCAGCATTTT.

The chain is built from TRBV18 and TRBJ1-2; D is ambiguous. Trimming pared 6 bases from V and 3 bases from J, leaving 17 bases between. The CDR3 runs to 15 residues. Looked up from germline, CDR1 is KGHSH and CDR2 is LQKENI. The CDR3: CASSLIQVPDYGYTF. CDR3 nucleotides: TGTGCCAGCTCCCTCATCCAGGTCCCGGACTATGGCTACACCTTC.

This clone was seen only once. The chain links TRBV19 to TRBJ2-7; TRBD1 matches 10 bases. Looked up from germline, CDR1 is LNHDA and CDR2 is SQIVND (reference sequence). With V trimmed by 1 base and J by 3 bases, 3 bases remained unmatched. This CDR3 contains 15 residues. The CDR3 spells CASSIGQGAGYEQYF. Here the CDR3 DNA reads TGTGCCAGTAGTATAGGACAGGGGGCCGGCTACGAGCAGTACTTC.

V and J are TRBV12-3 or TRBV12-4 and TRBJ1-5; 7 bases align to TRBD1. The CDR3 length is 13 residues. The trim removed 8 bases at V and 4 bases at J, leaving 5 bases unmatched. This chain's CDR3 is CASQGGGNQPQHF. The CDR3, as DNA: TGTGCCAGCCAGGGGGGAGGAAATCAGCCCCAGCATTTT.

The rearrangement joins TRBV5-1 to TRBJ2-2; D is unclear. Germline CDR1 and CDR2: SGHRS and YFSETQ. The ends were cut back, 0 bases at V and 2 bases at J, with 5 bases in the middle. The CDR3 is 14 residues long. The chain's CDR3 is CASSLVLNTGELFF. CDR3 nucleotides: TGCGCCAGCAGCTTGGTACTTAACACCGGGGAGCTGTTTTTT. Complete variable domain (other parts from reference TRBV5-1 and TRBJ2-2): KAGVTQTPRYLIKTRGQQVTLSCSPISGHRSVSWYQQTPGQGLQFLFEYFSETQRNKGNFPGRFSGRQFSNSRSEMNVSTLELGDSALYLCASSLVLNTGELFFGEGSRLTVL.

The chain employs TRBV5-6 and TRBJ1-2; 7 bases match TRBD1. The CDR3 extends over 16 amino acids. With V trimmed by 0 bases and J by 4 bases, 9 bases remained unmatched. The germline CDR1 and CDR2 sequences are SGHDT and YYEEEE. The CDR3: CASSLATRGYGYGYTF. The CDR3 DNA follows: TGTGCCAGCAGCTTGGCGACCAGGGGGTACGGCTATGGCTACACCTTC.

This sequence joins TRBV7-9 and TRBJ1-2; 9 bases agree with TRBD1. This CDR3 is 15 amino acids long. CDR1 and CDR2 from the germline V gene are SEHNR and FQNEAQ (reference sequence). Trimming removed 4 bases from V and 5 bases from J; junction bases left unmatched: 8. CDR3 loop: CASSSTGGAGYGYTF. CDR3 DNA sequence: TGTGCCAGCAGCTCAACAGGGGGCGCGGGATATGGCTACACCTTC. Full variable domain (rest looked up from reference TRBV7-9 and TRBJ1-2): DTGVSQNPRHKITKRGQNVTFRCDPISEHNRLYWYRQTLGQGPEFLTYFQNEAQLEKSRLLSDRFSAERPKGSFSTLEIQRTEQGDSAMYLCASSSTGGAGYGYTFGSGTRLTVV.

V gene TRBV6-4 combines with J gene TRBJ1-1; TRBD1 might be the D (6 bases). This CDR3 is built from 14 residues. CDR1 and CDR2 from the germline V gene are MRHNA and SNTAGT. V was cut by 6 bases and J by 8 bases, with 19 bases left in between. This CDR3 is CASRNTNRDREAFF. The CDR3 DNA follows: TGTGCCAGCAGGAATACTAACAGGGACCGAGAAGCTTTCTTT.

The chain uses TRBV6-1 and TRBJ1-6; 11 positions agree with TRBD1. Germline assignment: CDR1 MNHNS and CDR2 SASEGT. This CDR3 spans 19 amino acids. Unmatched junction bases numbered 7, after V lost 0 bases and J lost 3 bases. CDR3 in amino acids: CASSEAGTGGFIYNSPLHF. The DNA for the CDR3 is TGTGCCAGCAGTGAAGCGGGGACAGGGGGGTTTATCTATAATTCACCCCTCCACTTT.

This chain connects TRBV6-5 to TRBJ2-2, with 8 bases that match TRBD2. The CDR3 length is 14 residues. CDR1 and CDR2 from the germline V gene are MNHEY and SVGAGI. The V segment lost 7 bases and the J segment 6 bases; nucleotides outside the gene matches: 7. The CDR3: CASIIGGAAGELFF. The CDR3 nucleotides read TGTGCCAGCATCATCGGGGGGGCCGCCGGGGAGCTGTTTTTT.